This is a list of T cell receptor beta chains from one sample in a study of T cell changes during pregnancy in multiple sclerosis. The method was immunoSEQ multiplex PCR; TCRdb's version includes in-frame clones alone and lacks a portion of them. Of approximately 40,000 clones in the sample, roughly 92% were seen once. The sequenced material came from peripheral blood. Receptors were obtained from a female donor with multiple sclerosis, enrolled in a pregnancy study. Both conserved end residues are part of each CDR3. Size is omitted from some rows. Given values are once, few, many or a class for expanded clones.

TRBJ2-7 | few | TRBV6-5 | CATGPAGRAYEQYF
TRBJ2-3 | NA | TRBV9 | CASSVGSWAGAISVADTQYF
TRBJ1-4 | NA | TRBV2 | CASKPRGQRNEKLFF
TRBJ1-2 | NA | TRBV6-5 | CASSSGGTPYGYTF
TRBJ1-1 | NA | TRBV6-5 | CASSYMSAHRNTEAFF
TRBJ2-2 | NA | TRBV30 | CAWSVRRAGELFF
TRBJ2-7 | few | TRBV5-1 | CASSLVASGRYEQYF
TRBJ1-2 | NA | TRBV18 | CASSPPRAQVRGYTF
TRBJ2-7 | NA | TRBV20-1 | CSAIDRAEQYF
TRBJ2-1 | NA | TRBV21-1 | CASSKELRGRDRDNSEAYNEQFF
TRBJ2-3 | NA | TRBV28 | CASSPLSGGTDTQYF
TRBJ1-2 | NA | TRBV15 | CATSRDIQGRAGYTF
TRBJ1-4 | NA | TRBV5-1 | CASSLESSLNEKLFF
TRBJ2-5 | NA | TRBV7-3 | CASSPGSEAATETQYF
TRBJ1-5 | NA | TRBV28 | CASSLPRGDRYSNQPQHF
TRBJ1-2 | NA | TRBV30 | CAWMGGRRNGYTF
TRBJ2-3 | NA | TRBV5-1 | CASSLGTSGYRTDTQYF
TRBJ2-1 | NA | TRBV2 | CASRRGSGDYNEQFF
TRBJ2-2 | once | TRBV4-1 | CASSNTGELFF
TRBJ2-3 | NA | TRBV7-2 | CASSSIRSGTQYF
TRBJ2-7 | NA | TRBV19 | CASSMAGRGSEQYF
TRBJ1-1 | NA | TRBV6-1 | CASSESFKNTEAFF
TRBJ2-3 | NA | TRBV30 | CAWSVNRVTDTQYF
TRBJ1-2 | NA | TRBV5-4 | CASSPSGSFGYTF
TRBJ2-1 | NA | TRBV27 | CASRTKTSPVRVNEQFF
TRBJ2-3 | once | TRBV2 | CASNTRGPFDTQYF
TRBJ2-7 | NA | TRBV5-4 | CASSLSGAGWKQYF
TRBJ1-1 | NA | TRBV25-1 | CASSDRLTGSNTEAFF
TRBJ2-1 | NA | TRBV27 | CASSFFGGVKNNEQFF
TRBJ1-3 | NA | TRBV28 | CASRLQGGYTGNTIYF
TRBJ2-7 | NA | TRBV19 | CASSPGGRFYEQYF
TRBJ2-2 | NA | TRBV9 | CASSVTSNTGELFF
TRBJ1-2 | NA | TRBV10-3 | CAITQQGESGYTF
TRBJ2-3 | NA | TRBV6-1 | CATVVSPTDTQYF
TRBJ2-7 | once | TRBV28 | CASRRTGSYEQYF
TRBJ1-5 | NA | TRBV28 | CASSPAGQLGGQPQHF
TRBJ1-3 | NA | TRBV13 | CASSYTQVAGNTIYF
TRBJ2-7 | NA | TRBV6-1 | CASSTGSYEQYF
TRBJ1-2 | NA | TRBV25-1 | CASSADRVEGYTF
TRBJ2-3 | NA | TRBV4-3 | CASSQDRASGTGDTQYF
TRBJ2-1 | NA | TRBV4-1 | CASSQERYNEQFF
TRBJ2-7 | NA | TRBV18 | CASSPPVRTGIELYEQYF
TRBJ2-7 | NA | TRBV27 | CASRSSGSADEQYF
TRBJ2-3 | NA | TRBV10-1 | CASSEGTYIDTQYF
TRBJ1-4 | NA | TRBV19 | CASTEKRRHEKLFF
TRBJ2-2 | medium-sized | TRBV7-2 | CASRPSGSLLSGELFF
TRBJ1-1 | NA | TRBV19 | CASKKGNLLDTEAFF
TRBJ2-1 | once | TRBV18 | CASSPAGGPNNEQFF
TRBJ2-1 | NA | TRBV9 | CASSVGASGRGYNEQFF
TRBJ1-1 | once | TRBV10-3 | CAIRNTGLGTEAFF
TRBJ2-1 | NA | TRBV5-1 | CASSLVVWTRGSNEQFF
TRBJ2-7 | NA | TRBV6-5 | CASSYSSYEQYF
TRBJ2-5 | NA | TRBV28 | CASSSPGRIGETQYF
TRBJ2-7 | NA | TRBV4-1 | CASSQAPMGLPTEQYF